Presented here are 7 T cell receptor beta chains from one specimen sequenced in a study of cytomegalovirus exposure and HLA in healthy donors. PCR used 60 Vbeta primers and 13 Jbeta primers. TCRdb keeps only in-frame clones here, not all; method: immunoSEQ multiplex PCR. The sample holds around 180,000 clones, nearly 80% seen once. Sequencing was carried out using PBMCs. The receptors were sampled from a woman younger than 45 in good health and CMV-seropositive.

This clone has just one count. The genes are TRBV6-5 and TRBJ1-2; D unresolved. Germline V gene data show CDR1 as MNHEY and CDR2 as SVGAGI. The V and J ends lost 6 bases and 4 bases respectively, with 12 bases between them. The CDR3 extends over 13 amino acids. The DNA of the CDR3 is TGTGCCAGCAGCCCCACCCCCAGCTATGGCTACACCTTC. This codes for CASSPTPSYGYTF.

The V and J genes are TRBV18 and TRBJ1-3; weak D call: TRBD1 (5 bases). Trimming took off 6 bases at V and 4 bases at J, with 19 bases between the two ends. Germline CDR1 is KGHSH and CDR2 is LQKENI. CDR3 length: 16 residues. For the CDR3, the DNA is TGTGCCAGCTCCCCCGGCGGGGGGGAAGCCGGAAACACCATATATTTT. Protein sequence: CASSPGGGEAGNTIYF.

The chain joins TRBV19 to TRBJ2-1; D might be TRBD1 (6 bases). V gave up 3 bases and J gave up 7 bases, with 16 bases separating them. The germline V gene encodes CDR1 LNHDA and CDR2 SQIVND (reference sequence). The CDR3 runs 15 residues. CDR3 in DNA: TGTGCCAGTAGTATCCCCTCAGGGACAACAAATGAGCAGTTCTTC. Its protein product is CASSIPSGTTNEQFF.

DNA of the CDR3: TGTGCCAGCAAGCCGCCCCTTCTGAGCTCCTACAATGAGCAGTTCTTC. This encodes CASKPPLLSSYNEQFF. The V and J genes are TRBV21-1 and TRBJ2-1; the DNA was not used to check the table's D call, TRBD2. TRBV21-1 is deemed a pseudogene. The CDR3 is 16 amino acids.

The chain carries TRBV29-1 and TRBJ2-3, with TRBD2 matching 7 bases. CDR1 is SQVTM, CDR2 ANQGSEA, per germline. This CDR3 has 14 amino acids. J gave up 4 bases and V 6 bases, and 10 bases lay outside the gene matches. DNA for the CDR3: TGCAGCGTCCTGATGGGCGGGGGAGCAGATACGCAGTATTTT. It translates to CSVLMGGGADTQYF.

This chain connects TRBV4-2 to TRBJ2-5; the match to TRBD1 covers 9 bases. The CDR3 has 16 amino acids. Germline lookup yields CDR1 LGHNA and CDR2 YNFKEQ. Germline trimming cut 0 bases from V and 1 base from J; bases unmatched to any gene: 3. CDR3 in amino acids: CASSQERDRAQETQYF. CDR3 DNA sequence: TGTGCCAGCAGCCAAGAGAGGGACAGGGCCCAAGAGACCCAGTACTTC.

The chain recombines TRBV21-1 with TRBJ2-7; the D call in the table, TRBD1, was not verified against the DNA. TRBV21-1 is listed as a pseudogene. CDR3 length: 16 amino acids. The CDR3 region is CASSKEAQGWFDEQYF. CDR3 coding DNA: TGTGCCAGCAGCAAAGAGGCACAGGGCTGGTTTGACGAGCAGTACTTC.